This passage covers 23 T cell receptor beta chains from one sample sequenced in a study of CD8+ T cells in alopecia areata. RNA extraction was followed by reverse transcription into cDNA, which acted as the sequencing template. Libraries were prepared by immunoSEQ multiplex PCR; TCRdb keeps only in-frame clonotypes and omits some of them. The repertoire holds about 120,000 clones, with about 61% as singletons. Sequencing was done on a sample of CD4+ T cells sorted from blood. The receptor set was obtained from a human donor in good health.

V usage is TRBV4-2 and J usage is TRBJ1-5, with D unresolved. V dropped 0 bases and J dropped 0 bases, with 15 bases sitting between them. Germline V CDR1 and CDR2: LGHNA, YNFKEQ. There are 18 residues in the CDR3. CDR3 protein: CASSQDPLTTGSNQPQHF. The CDR3 DNA is TGTGCCAGCAGCCAAGATCCCCTCACGACCGGTAGCAATCAGCCCCAGCATTTT.

The V call is TRBV29-1, the J call TRBJ2-1; TRBD1 or TRBD2 may be the D gene (6 bases each). The CDR3 sequence is 15 residues long. The germline V gene has CDR1 SQVTM and CDR2 ANQGSEA. V lost 3 bases and J 6 bases, leaving 18 bases between the germline ends. The CDR3 here is CSVDWPGARINEQFF. DNA of the CDR3: TGCAGCGTTGATTGGCCGGGGGCCCGGATCAATGAGCAGTTCTTC.

This clone showed up just once. This rearrangement joins TRBV5-1 to TRBJ2-7; a weak D match, TRBD1 (7 bases). Germline CDR1 is SGHRS and CDR2 is YFSETQ. CDR3 length equals 14 residues. Trimming stripped 4 bases from V and 2 bases from J, with 13 bases between. CDR3 nucleotide sequence: TGCGCCAGCAGCCCCGGCGGGACAGCCTACGAGCAGTACTTC. This codes for CASSPGGTAYEQYF.

This chain joins TRBV2 and TRBJ2-7; the D gene is possibly TRBD2 (6 bases). The CDR3 extends over 13 amino acids. The V gene's germline CDR1 is SNHLY and CDR2 FYNNEI. V was cut by 6 bases and J by 6 bases, with 15 bases left in between. This CDR3 reads CASRSSMGGEQYF. The CDR3 region has the DNA TGTGCCAGCAGATCGAGTATGGGGGGCGAGCAGTACTTC.

This clone was counted only a few times. The chain is built from TRBV5-1 and TRBJ2-1; TRBD2 aligns across 8 bases. V lost 0 bases, J lost 6 bases, and 8 bases stayed unmatched. There are 16 residues in the CDR3. CDR1 and CDR2 (germline): SGHRS, YFSETQ. CDR3: CASSLGTSGTVNEQFF. CDR3 sequence (DNA): TGCGCCAGCAGCTTGGGAACTAGCGGTACTGTCAATGAGCAGTTCTTC.

The chain links TRBV19 to TRBJ1-2; no clear D. V was trimmed by 6 bases and J by 0 bases, leaving 14 bases between them. In germline, CDR1 is LNHDA, CDR2 SQIVND (reference sequence). The CDR3 length is 15 residues. The CDR3 here is CASRMEGLSNYGYTF. Written as DNA, the CDR3 is TGTGCCAGTAGAATGGAGGGTCTGTCTAACTATGGCTACACCTTC.

This clone was counted once. The chain combines TRBV6-5 with TRBJ2-7; D is perhaps TRBD2 (5 bases). The V gene lost 5 bases and the J gene lost 5 bases, with 7 bases spanning the gap. Germline V CDR1 and CDR2: MNHEY, SVGAGI. This CDR3 is built from 11 residues. The chain's CDR3 is CASSRGHEQYF. As DNA, the CDR3 is TGTGCCAGCAGTCGGGGTCACGAGCAGTACTTC.

This chain joins TRBV19 and TRBJ2-1; unclear D gene. The CDR3 runs 14 residues. CDR1 and CDR2 from the germline V gene are LNHDA and SQIVND (reference sequence). The germline V and J ends were trimmed by 4 bases and 6 bases, with 13 bases remaining between them. This CDR3 reads CASSTGRSRNEQFF. CDR3 sequence (DNA): TGTGCCAGTAGTACCGGACGGTCTCGCAATGAGCAGTTCTTC.

The CDR3 DNA reads TGTGCCAGCAGTGAATTGGGGACAGTAAAGATCCCCCGCTACTTC. It is translated as CASSELGTVKIPRYF. The chain uses TRBV25-1 and TRBJ2-5, with 7 bases that match TRBD1. This CDR3 contains 15 residues. CDR1 is MGHDK and CDR2 is SYGVNS in the germline V gene. Trimming cost V 1 base and J 14 bases; bases outside gene matches: 16. Together with reference TRBV25-1 and TRBJ2-5, the CDR3 gives the full variable domain: EADIYQTPRYLVIGTGKKITLECSQTMGHDKMYWYQQDPGMELHLIHYSYGVNSTEKGDLSSESTVSRIRTEHFPLTLESARPSHTSQYLCASSELGTVKIPRYFGPGTRLLVL.

This clone was seen a handful of times. The rearrangement links TRBV28 to TRBJ1-5; 8 nucleotides agree with TRBD1. With 5 bases clipped from V and 2 bases from J, the junction kept 2 bases outside the gene matches. Germline CDR1 MDHEN, CDR2 SYDVKM. The CDR3 consists of 14 residues. The CDR3 reads CASSPGQGNQPQHF. DNA of the CDR3: TGTGCCAGCAGTCCGGGACAGGGCAATCAGCCCCAGCATTTT. Full variable domain (remainder filled in from reference TRBV28 and TRBJ1-5): DVKVTQSSRYLVKRTGEKVFLECVQDMDHENMFWYRQDPGLGLRLIYFSYDVKMKEKGDIPEGYSVSREKKERFSLILESASTNQTSMYLCASSPGQGNQPQHFGDGTRLSIL.

This clone was recorded a few times. The rearrangement links TRBV4-2 to TRBJ1-2; maybe TRBD1 (6 bases). Germline assignment: CDR1 LGHNA and CDR2 YNFKEQ. There are 15 residues in the CDR3. The germline V and J ends were trimmed by 4 bases and 8 bases, with 20 bases remaining between them. The DNA for the CDR3 is TGTGCCAGCAGCCGAGACGTCGGACAGCTTGGCGGCTACACCTTC. Its translation: CASSRDVGQLGGYTF.

The chain couples TRBV2 to TRBJ2-7; 7 bases align to TRBD2. This CDR3 is 14 amino acids long. Per germline, CDR1 SNHLY and CDR2 FYNNEI. The trim removed 7 bases at V and 4 bases at J, leaving 10 bases unmatched. CDR3 sequence (DNA): TGTGCCAGCAATTCTCAGGGAGGGGAATACGAGCAGTACTTC. This sequence encodes CASNSQGGEYEQYF.

The chain uses TRBV7-2 and TRBJ1-2, with TRBD1 matching over 8 bases. Trimming cost V 3 bases and J 6 bases; bases outside gene matches: 0. This CDR3 has 12 residues. The germline gives CDR1 SGHTA, CDR2 FQGNSA. The CDR3 here is CASSLDRDGYTF. In DNA form, the CDR3 reads TGTGCCAGCAGCTTGGACAGGGATGGCTACACCTTC.

This clone came up many times. The gene calls are TRBV29-1 and TRBJ1-5; 9 bases match TRBD1. The CDR3 has 14 amino acids. The ends lost 5 bases at V and 4 bases at J; junction bases unmatched: 6. CDR1 SQVTM and CDR2 ANQGSEA come from the germline V gene. As DNA, the CDR3 is TGCAGCGTTACCCGGACAGGGGCGAATCAGCCCCAGCATTTT. Translating it yields CSVTRTGANQPQHF.

The chain couples TRBV9 to TRBJ2-3, with a tentative D call TRBD2 (5 bases). The CDR3 consists of 14 residues. The V gene's germline CDR1 is SGDLS and CDR2 YYNGEE. V was cut by 0 bases and J by 4 bases, with 9 bases left in between. The chain's CDR3 is CASSVGPSPDTQYF. The CDR3 region has the DNA TGTGCCAGCAGCGTAGGGCCTAGCCCAGATACGCAGTATTTT.

The chain couples TRBV29-1 to TRBJ1-5, with TRBD1 matching 8 bases. Losses at the gene ends were 7 bases for V and 7 bases for J; bases not matched to a gene: 9. CDR1 and CDR2 from the germline V gene are SQVTM and ANQGSEA. This CDR3 region has 13 residues. The CDR3 spells CSDHQQGEQPQHF. The CDR3 nucleotides are TGCAGCGACCACCAACAGGGGGAACAGCCCCAGCATTTT.

CDR3 DNA: TGTGCCAGCAGTTTTTGGTATCTAGCGAGTACAGATACGCAGTATTTT. This codes for CASSFWYLASTDTQYF. This chain connects TRBV27 to TRBJ2-3, with D maybe TRBD2 (6 bases). V was clipped by 3 bases and J by 3 bases, with 16 bases between them. The CDR3 consists of 16 residues. CDR1 is MNHEY and CDR2 is SMNVEV in the germline V gene (reference sequence).

The chain joins TRBV11-2 to TRBJ2-5; D remains ambiguous. The CDR3 consists of 14 residues. Trimming pared 5 bases from V and 2 bases from J, leaving 12 bases between. Germline V lookup: CDR1 SGHAT, CDR2 FQNNGV. CDR3 sequence: CASSLVGRQETQYF. In DNA form, the CDR3 reads TGTGCCAGCAGCCTTGTGGGTCGTCAAGAGACCCAGTACTTC.

The chain combines TRBV11-2 with TRBJ2-3, with D possibly TRBD2 on 7 matching bases. The CDR3 is made up of 16 amino acids. CDR1 is SGHAT and CDR2 is FQNNGV in the germline V gene. V lost 1 base, J lost 5 bases, and 16 bases lay in between. The CDR3 coding sequence is TGTGCCAGCAGCTTAGGGTACCGGGGGGCGGGAGATACGCAGTATTTT. Translated: CASSLGYRGAGDTQYF.

This chain joins TRBV29-1 and TRBJ2-1; D uncertain. The CDR3 length is 11 residues. Germline V gives CDR1 SQVTM, CDR2 ANQGSEA. Trimming pared 5 bases from V and 8 bases from J, leaving 10 bases between. CDR3 coding DNA: TGCAGCGTTTGCCCGTACGATGAGCAGTTCTTC. Translation gives CSVCPYDEQFF.

The chain joins TRBV5-1 to TRBJ2-1, with 9 bases matching TRBD1. From germline, CDR1 is SGHRS and CDR2 YFSETQ. After removal of 4 bases from V and 8 bases from J, the junction contained 7 bases not matched to a gene. CDR3 length equals 14 residues. The CDR3: CASSRGQGRDEQFF. DNA for the CDR3: TGCGCCAGCAGCAGGGGACAGGGAAGGGATGAGCAGTTCTTC.

The chain uses TRBV9 and TRBJ1-2, with a tentative D call TRBD1 (6 bases). CDR3 length equals 15 residues. CDR1 and CDR2 (germline): SGDLS, YYNGEE. V lost 4 bases and J 1 base, leaving 14 bases between the germline ends. CDR3 region: CASSPALDSNYGYTF. In nucleotides, the CDR3 is TGTGCCAGCAGCCCAGCTTTGGACAGTAACTATGGCTACACCTTC. Looking up the rest from reference TRBV9 and TRBJ1-2 gives the full variable domain: DSGVTQTPKHLITATGQRVTLRCSPRSGDLSVYWYQQSLDQGLQFLIQYYNGEERAKGNILERFSAQQFPDLHSELNLSSLELGDSALYFCASSPALDSNYGYTFGSGTRLTVV.

The chain links TRBV7-9 to TRBJ1-1, with a possible D match to TRBD1 (5 bases). CDR1 is SEHNR and CDR2 is FQNEAQ in the germline V gene (reference sequence). Between the trimmed V and J ends, which lost 8 bases and 4 bases, there was a span of 14 bases. The CDR3 extends over 13 amino acids. Here the CDR3 DNA reads TGTGCCAGCGATCGGGGCCTAAGCACTGAAGCTTTCTTT. Residues: CASDRGLSTEAFF.